These 2 T cell receptor beta chains originate from one sample sequenced in a study of shared clonotypes between healthy human individuals. Data came from immunoSEQ multiplex PCR; TCRdb stores just in-frame clones and leaves some out. The sample has some 1,100,000 clones, 78% seen once. Sequenced: memory CD4+ T cells from PBMCs. Subset specified: CD45RA-negative fraction. The origin of the receptors is a young man in good health. Some clones in this sample may be carry-over from other donors' samples.

In the case of this clone: Other DNA variants within this sample encode the same CDR3. The chain carries TRBV5-1 and TRBJ2-1, with D perhaps TRBD1 (6 bases). Trimming left V 0 bases short and J 5 bases short, with 9 bases between. This CDR3 region has 14 residues. The germline V gene has CDR1 SGHRS and CDR2 YFSETQ. CDR3: CASSLGTDNNEQFF. Written as DNA, the CDR3 is TGCGCCAGCAGCTTGGGGACAGACAACAATGAGCAGTTCTTC. Full variable domain (rest looked up from reference TRBV5-1 and TRBJ2-1): KAGVTQTPRYLIKTRGQQVTLSCSPISGHRSVSWYQQTPGQGLQFLFEYFSETQRNKGNFPGRFSGRQFSNSRSEMNVSTLELGDSALYLCASSLGTDNNEQFFGPGTRLTVL.

In its sample, this clone was seen once. The chain employs TRBV28 and TRBJ1-1, with TRBD1 identical over 9 bases. With 6 bases clipped from V and 10 bases from J, the junction kept 9 bases outside the gene matches. CDR3 size: 13 residues. Looked up from germline, CDR1 is MDHEN and CDR2 is SYDVKM. The CDR3 nucleotides read TGTGCCAGCAGCCCAGGGGGGACAGGGAGAGCTTTCTTT. Translating gives CASSPGGTGRAFF.